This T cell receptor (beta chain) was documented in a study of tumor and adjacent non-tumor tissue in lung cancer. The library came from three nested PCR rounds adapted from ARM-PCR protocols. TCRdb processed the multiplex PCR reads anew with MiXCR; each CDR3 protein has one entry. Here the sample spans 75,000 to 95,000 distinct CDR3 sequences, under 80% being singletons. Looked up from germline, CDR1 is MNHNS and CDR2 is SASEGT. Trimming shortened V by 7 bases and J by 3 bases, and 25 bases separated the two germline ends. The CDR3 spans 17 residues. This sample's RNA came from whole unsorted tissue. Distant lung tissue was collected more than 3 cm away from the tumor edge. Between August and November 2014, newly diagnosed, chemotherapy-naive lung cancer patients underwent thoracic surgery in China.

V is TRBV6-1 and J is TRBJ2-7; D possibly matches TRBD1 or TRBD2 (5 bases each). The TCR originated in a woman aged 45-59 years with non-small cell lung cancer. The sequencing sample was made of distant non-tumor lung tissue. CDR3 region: CASTLRLTGTGSYEQYF. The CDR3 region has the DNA TGTGCCAGCACTTTAAGATTGACCGGGACGGGGAGCTACGAGCAGTACTTC.